The 2 T cell receptor beta chains presented below share a single source sample, sequenced in a study of early T cells in non-severe SARS-CoV-2 infection. A single record per CDR3 protein comes from TCRdb applying MiXCR to the 5' RACE reads. The top ten hold roughly 5% of the sample, which has 55,000 to 70,000 distinct CDR3 sequences, over 10% seen once. The sequenced sample consisted of whole blood. Source of these receptors: an adult who was a healthcare worker with PCR-confirmed SARS-CoV-2 infection or an uninfected control (not recorded which).

This clonotype was seen a few times. V usage is TRBV11-3 and J usage is TRBJ2-2; D could derive from TRBD1 or TRBD2 (6 bases each). The CDR3 runs to 17 residues. Germline CDR1 is SGHNT and CDR2 is YENEEA. V lost 5 bases and J lost 0, with 16 bases in between. The DNA for the CDR3 is TGTGCCAGCAGCACCCCCGAGGAGGGGGCGAACACCGGGGAGCTGTTTTTT. It specifies CASSTPEEGANTGELFF. The entire variable domain, with the rest obtained from reference TRBV11-3 and TRBJ2-2, is as follows: EAGVVQSPRYKIIEKKQPVAFWCNPISGHNTLYWYLQNLGQGPELLIRYENEEAVDDSQLPKDRFSAERLKGVDSTLKIQPAELGDSAVYLCASSTPEEGANTGELFFGEGSRLTVL.

This clonotype has a handful of counts. This chain connects TRBV18 to TRBJ1-2; perhaps TRBD1 as D (5 bases). The length of the CDR3 is 15 residues. Germline loops: CDR1 KGHSH, CDR2 LQKENI. V lost 3 bases and J 4 bases, leaving 15 bases between the germline ends. Here the CDR3 DNA reads TGTGCCAGCTCACCGGGGGTGGGACCGACCTATGGCTACACCTTC. Residues: CASSPGVGPTYGYTF.